This is a list of T cell receptor beta chains from one sample in a study of T cells in Graves' hyperthyroidism and ophthalmopathy. TCRdb recomputed calls from the multiplex PCR reads with MiXCR, one row per CDR3 protein. The sample contains 250,000 or so distinct CDR3 sequences, 16% of which appear only once. The sample was blood. These receptors were taken from a woman under 30 with Graves' ophthalmopathy. Each CDR3 is given with its conserved first and last residue. A D gene is named only where the DNA matches it firmly. Expanded clones get a size class; other rows say once, few or many, or leave the size out.

>-|TRBV30|TRBJ1-1|many
CAWSLLAGNTEAFF
TGTGCCTGGAGTTTATTGGCGGGGAACACTGAAGCTTTCTTT
>TRBD2|TRBV20-1|TRBJ2-7|once
CSAYTVLAGGPHEQYF
TGCAGTGCCTACACCGTCCTAGCGGGAGGGCCCCACGAGCAGTACTTC
>TRBD1|TRBV18|TRBJ1-2|many
CASSRDRGTGYTF
TGTGCCAGCTCACGGGACAGGGGAACTGGCTACACCTTC
>-|TRBV11-2|TRBJ2-7|many
CASILKPPGTGGVHEQYF
TGTGCCAGCATCCTGAAACCTCCCGGGACTGGCGGTGTACACGAGCAGTACTTC
>-|TRBV20-1|TRBJ1-1|many
CSARPPRQSMNTEAFF
TGCAGTGCTAGACCTCCGAGGCAGTCCATGAACACTGAAGCTTTCTTT
>-|TRBV11-2|TRBJ2-2|many
CASSFLGNTGELFF
TGTGCCAGCAGCTTTCTTGGGAACACCGGGGAGCTGTTTTTT
>-|TRBV25-1|TRBJ2-7|many
CASSEYKTGEQYF
TGTGCCAGCAGTGAATACAAAACGGGCGAGCAGTACTTC
>-|TRBV4-3|TRBJ1-1|many
CASSQAREPYEAFF
TGCGCCAGCAGCCAAGCCCGGGAACCATATGAAGCTTTCTTT
>TRBD2|TRBV6-1|TRBJ2-7|many
CASTSPPSGSYEQYF
TGTGCCAGCACCTCCCCTCCGAGCGGGAGCTACGAGCAGTACTTC
>-|TRBV9|TRBJ2-3|many
CASSVAGGVPDTQYF
TGTGCCAGCAGCGTAGCTGGCGGAGTACCAGATACGCAGTATTTT
>TRBD2|TRBV11-2|TRBJ2-1|many
CASSPPLAGGINEQFF
TGTGCCAGCAGCCCCCCGCTAGCGGGGGGAATAAATGAGCAGTTCTTC
>-|TRBV3-1|TRBJ2-7|many
CASSQSGYEQYF
TGTGCCAGCAGCCAGTCCGGGTACGAGCAGTACTTC
>-|TRBV18|TRBJ1-2|many
CASSPGPRTYGYTF
TGTGCCAGCTCGCCGGGCCCCCGGACCTATGGCTACACCTTC
>TRBD2|TRBV6-1|TRBJ2-3|-
CASSGLAGYTDTQYF
TGTGCCAGCAGCGGACTAGCGGGATACACAGATACGCAGTATTTT
>-|TRBV20-1|TRBJ2-1|many
CSASPSRGAYNEQFF
TGCAGTGCTAGTCCGTCCAGGGGGGCCTACAATGAGCAGTTCTTC
>TRBD2|TRBV2|TRBJ2-7|many
CASRGSGRGPYEQYF
TGTGCCAGCAGAGGAAGCGGGAGGGGACCCTACGAGCAGTACTTC
>-|TRBV6-1|TRBJ1-2|many
CASSEVHRTYGYTF
TGTGCCAGCAGTGAAGTCCACCGTACGTATGGCTACACCTTC
>TRBD1|TRBV12-5|TRBJ2-3|-
CASGSGDRGLTDTQYF
TGTGCTAGTGGTTCCGGGGACAGGGGGCTCACAGATACGCAGTATTTT
>-|TRBV11-3|TRBJ1-2|many
CASSLGTSGYTF
TGTGCCAGCAGCCTCGGGACATCTGGCTACACCTTC
>-|TRBV6-1|TRBJ2-7|-
CASSAGRVSEQYF
TGTGCCAGCAGCGCGGGGCGGGTCTCCGAGCAGTACTTC
>TRBD2|TRBV6-2/TRBV6-3|TRBJ2-7|many
CASRGTSGSASYEQYF
TGTGCCAGCAGGGGGACTAGCGGGAGTGCATCCTACGAGCAGTACTTC
>TRBD2|TRBV2|TRBJ2-2|many
CASSVGIAGSTGELFF
TGTGCCAGCAGTGTTGGTATAGCGGGATCCACCGGGGAGCTGTTTTTT
>TRBD1|TRBV19|TRBJ2-1|few
CASTQGGSYNEQFF
TGCGCCAGTACACAGGGGGGCTCCTACAATGAGCAGTTCTTC
>-|TRBV7-2|TRBJ2-3|-
CASSFYTGMVDTQYF
TGTGCCAGCAGCTTCTACACAGGGATGGTGGATACGCAGTATTTT
>TRBD2|TRBV9|TRBJ2-2|few
CASSVRLAVNTGELFF
TGTGCCAGCAGCGTGCGACTAGCAGTTAACACCGGGGAGCTGTTTTTT
>TRBD2|TRBV11-2|TRBJ2-5|many
CASSPSRGLAGLQETQYF
TGTGCCAGCAGCCCTAGCCGGGGACTAGCGGGGCTACAAGAGACCCAGTACTTC
>-|TRBV30|TRBJ2-7|many
CAWSVGGPKSQEQYF
TGTGCCTGGAGTGTAGGGGGGCCTAAGTCGCAAGAGCAGTACTTC
>-|TRBV24-1|TRBJ2-3|-
CATSDVRGSAPTDTQYF
TGTGCCACCAGTGATGTCAGGGGTAGCGCACCCACAGATACGCAGTATTTT
>-|TRBV6-1|TRBJ1-5|many
CASGVTEFNSNQPQHF
TGTGCCAGCGGCGTGACAGAATTTAATAGCAATCAGCCCCAGCATTTT
>TRBD1|TRBV5-6|TRBJ2-1|many
CASSLGTGAEQFF
TGTGCCAGCAGCTTAGGGACAGGGGCTGAGCAGTTCTTC
>-|TRBV7-9|TRBJ2-2|many
CASSPSGGGELFF
TGTGCCAGCAGCCCCTCGGGCGGCGGGGAGCTGTTTTTT
>-|TRBV6-1|TRBJ2-1|many
CASSGMSPSSYNEQFF
TGTGCCAGCAGTGGAATGAGCCCCTCTTCATACAATGAGCAGTTCTTC
>TRBD1|TRBV28|TRBJ1-5|-
CAISDGSPRQGDQPQHF
TGTGCCATCAGTGACGGTAGCCCTCGACAGGGGGATCAGCCCCAGCATTTT